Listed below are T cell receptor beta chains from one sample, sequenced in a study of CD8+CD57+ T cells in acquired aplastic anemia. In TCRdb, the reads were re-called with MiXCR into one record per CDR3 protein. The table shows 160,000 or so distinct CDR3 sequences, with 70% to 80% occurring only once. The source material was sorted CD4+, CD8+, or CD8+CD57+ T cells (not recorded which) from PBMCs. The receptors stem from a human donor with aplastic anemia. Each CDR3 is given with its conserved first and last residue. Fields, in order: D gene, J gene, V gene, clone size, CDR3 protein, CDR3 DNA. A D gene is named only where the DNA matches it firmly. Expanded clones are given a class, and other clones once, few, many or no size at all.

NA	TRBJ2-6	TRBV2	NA	CASRPDRYSGANVLTF	TGTGCCAGCAGACCCGACAGGTACTCTGGGGCCAACGTCCTGACTTTC
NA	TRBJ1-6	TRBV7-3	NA	CASSFQTVNSPLHF	TGTGCCAGCAGCTTCCAGACAGTAAATTCACCCCTCCACTTT
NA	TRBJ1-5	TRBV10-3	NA	CAISESRGTQPQHF	TGTGCCATCAGTGAGTCAAGGGGGACTCAGCCCCAGCATTTT
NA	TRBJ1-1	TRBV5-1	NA	CASSRGYTEAFF	TGCGCCAGCAGCCGAGGGTACACTGAAGCTTTCTTT
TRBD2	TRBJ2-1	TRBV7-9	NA	CTSSVAAGGTYNEQFF	TGTACCAGCAGCGTAGCAGCGGGGGGAACCTACAATGAGCAGTTCTTC
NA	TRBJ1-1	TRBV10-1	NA	CASKFKRDTEAFF	TGCGCCAGCAAGTTTAAAAGGGACACTGAAGCTTTCTTT
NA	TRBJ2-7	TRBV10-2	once	CASSESRAGAKDEQYF	TGCGCCAGCAGTGAGTCGAGGGCAGGGGCCAAGGACGAGCAGTACTTC
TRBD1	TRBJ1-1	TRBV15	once	CATSRGSAGGGRNTEAFF	TGTGCCACCAGCAGAGGTTCGGCAGGGGGTGGAAGGAACACTGAAGCTTTCTTT
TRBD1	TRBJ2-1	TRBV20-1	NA	CSPRTGEDEQFF	TGCAGTCCCCGGACAGGGGAAGATGAGCAGTTCTTC
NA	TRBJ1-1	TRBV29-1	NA	CSVDPGRRGNTEAFF	TGCAGCGTTGACCCGGGCCGCAGGGGCAACACTGAAGCTTTCTTT
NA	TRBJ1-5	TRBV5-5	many	CASSRRARVDNQPQHF	TGTGCCAGCAGCCGCCGGGCTCGGGTAGACAATCAGCCCCAGCATTTT
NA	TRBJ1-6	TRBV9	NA	CASSLDPFLKAVNSPLHF	TGTGCCAGCAGTTTAGACCCCTTTCTGAAGGCGGTGAATTCACCCCTCCACTTT